This T cell receptor (beta chain) derives from a study of blood T cell repertoires in COVID-19. Study background: There were acute and convalescent COVID-19 samples, and they came from the United States, Italy and Spain.

As originally analysed: Estimation of nucleated cell counts relied on the amplification of reference gene primers. Sequenced by immunoSEQ multiplex PCR; TCRdb stores in-frame clones only, minus some. V, J and clone size are those of that table, while D and trimming were read from the DNA. There are approximately 190,000 clones in the sample; roughly 84% occur only once, and more than 3% lies in the top ten. The V end lost 4 bases, the J end lost 1 base, and 14 bases lay between the germline ends. The CDR3 contains 15 residues. In germline, CDR1 is SGDLS, CDR2 YYNGEE. Participant age was roughly 18 to 90 years, and participants resided in about 25 US areas. Cohorts were based on clinical histories the participants reported.

The rearrangement joins TRBV9 to TRBJ1-2; no firm D call. The sequence was obtained from a woman aged 25 to 39 who had been exposed to COVID-19. The sample consisted of PBMCs or T cells enriched from blood (not recorded which). CDR3 sequence reads: CASSPSRGVNYGYTF. CDR3 nucleotide sequence: TGTGCCAGCAGCCCATCACGAGGTGTTAACTATGGCTACACCTTC.